This TCR beta chain was found in a study of high-grade serous ovarian cancer treatment subgroups. Study at large: Each sample yielded on average about 7,000 unique TCR beta rearrangements from more than 13,000 reads. Regarding the study as a whole: Tumors within one patient showed repertoire similarity of roughly 0.1 to 0.85. Higher neoantigen levels went with greater TCR clonal relatedness. Repertoire analysis covered CDR3 alone, not CDR1 or CDR2.

Clones were sequenced by immunoSEQ multiplex PCR, and TCRdb holds only the in-frame ones, with some missing. Seen here are 5,500 to 6,500 clones, about 76% observed once, and the top ten hold 6% to 7%. The V gene's germline CDR1 is SGHNT and CDR2 YENEEA. Trimming removed 3 bases at V and 1 base at J, with 6 bases between. The CDR3 is made up of 14 amino acids. Tumor samples were obtained before definitive surgery or chemotherapy. On this clone: Its specificity is unknown. At the DNA level, this CDR3 is encoded by other sequences in the same sample as well.

The TCR was taken from a human donor with high-grade serous ovarian cancer. This chain links TRBV11-3 with TRBJ2-2; the D is unclear. Sequenced material: tumor tissue. CDR3 sequence reads: CASSLQGNTGELFF. The CDR3 nucleotides are TGTGCCAGCAGCTTGCAAGGGAACACCGGGGAGCTGTTTTTT.